The next 15 T cell receptor beta chains were all read from a single sample in a study of shared clonotypes between healthy human individuals. The naive CD8 population came from CD45RO-negative cells selected for CCR7, without terminally differentiated effector memory CD45RA+ cells. The assay was immunoSEQ multiplex PCR, and TCRdb's table has in-frame clones only and misses some. Altogether about 1,800,000 clones are present, just under 95% being singletons, with the ten largest covering around 1%. Sequences were obtained from naive CD8+ T cells sorted from blood. Source of these receptors: a man younger than 30 in good health.

The CDR3 region is CASAQSGGNQPQHF. The CDR3 DNA follows: TGTGCCAGCGCCCAGTCGGGGGGCAATCAGCCCCAGCATTTT. The chain is built from TRBV27 and TRBJ1-5; the D gene is possibly TRBD1 (5 bases). Looked up from germline, CDR1 is MNHEY and CDR2 is SMNVEV (reference sequence). V gave up 8 bases and J gave up 2 bases, with 13 bases separating them. The CDR3 spans 14 residues.

The chain has TRBV7-8 and TRBJ2-3; perhaps TRBD1 as D (5 bases). The CDR3 contains 13 residues. Germline lookup yields CDR1 SGHVS and CDR2 FQNEAQ. Between the trimmed V and J ends, which lost 4 bases and 5 bases, there was a span of 10 bases. CDR3 nucleotides: TGTGCCAGCAGCTCTCAGGGTAAAGATACGCAGTATTTT. It yields the protein CASSSQGKDTQYF. The full variable domain, with the rest looked up from reference TRBV7-8 and TRBJ2-3, is GAGVSQSPRYKVAKRGQDVALRCDPISGHVSLFWYQQALGQGPEFLTYFQNEAQLDKSGLPSDRFFAERPEGSVSTLKIQRTQQEDSAVYLCASSSQGKDTQYFGPGTRLTVL.

The J gene is TRBJ2-7, the V gene TRBV25-1; 8 nucleotides align to TRBD1. J was trimmed by 3 bases and V by 5 bases; bases with no gene match: 3. CDR3 length: 13 amino acids. The germline CDR1 and CDR2 sequences are MGHDK and SYGVNS. CDR3 sequence reads: CASSPDRDYEQYF. CDR3 bases: TGTGCCAGCAGTCCGGACAGGGACTACGAGCAGTACTTC.

The chain carries TRBV2 and TRBJ2-1; 7 bases match TRBD2. Unmatched junction bases numbered 8, after V lost 0 bases and J lost 3 bases. The CDR3 sequence is 17 residues long. Looked up from germline, CDR1 is SNHLY and CDR2 is FYNNEI. The DNA of the CDR3 is TGTGCCAGCAGTGAAGCGGCTAGCGGACCCTTCTACAATGAGCAGTTCTTC. Translated: CASSEAASGPFYNEQFF.

This clone turned up a few times. This rearrangement joins TRBV4-1 to TRBJ1-1; maybe TRBD1 (6 bases). Germline assignment: CDR1 MGHRA and CDR2 YSYEKL. V lost 3 bases to trimming and J lost 2 bases, with 16 bases between them. The CDR3 totals 16 residues. The CDR3, as DNA: TGCGCCAGCAGCCAGGTGAGAGACAGGATCAACACTGAAGCTTTCTTT. Protein: CASSQVRDRINTEAFF.

This chain joins TRBV2 and TRBJ1-1; no clear D. With 6 bases removed from V and 0 bases from J, the gap between germline ends came to 5 bases. From germline, CDR1 is SNHLY and CDR2 FYNNEI. This CDR3 has 12 amino acids. CDR3 in DNA: TGTGCCAGCAGGGTCCTGAACACTGAAGCTTTCTTT. This encodes CASRVLNTEAFF.

V and J are TRBV11-2 and TRBJ2-7; perhaps TRBD2 as D (6 bases). Germline CDR1 and CDR2: SGHAT and FQNNGV. V gave up 1 base and J gave up 2 bases, with 12 bases separating them. The CDR3 is made up of 15 amino acids. CDR3 bases: TGTGCCAGCAGCTTAGCTAATAGCGGAGCCTACGAGCAGTACTTC. It is translated as CASSLANSGAYEQYF.

This sequence joins TRBV5-5 and TRBJ2-7, with 7 bases matching TRBD1. V gave up 1 base and J gave up 2 bases; unmatched junction bases: 6. In germline, CDR1 is SGHKS, CDR2 YYEKEE (reference sequence). The CDR3 is made up of 15 amino acids. In DNA, the CDR3 is TGTGCCAGCAGCTTGTCCCCAGGGGGAACCTACGAGCAGTACTTC. Encoded protein: CASSLSPGGTYEQYF. Combining the CDR3 with reference TRBV5-5 and TRBJ2-7 gives the whole variable domain DAGVTQSPTHLIKTRGQQVTLRCSPISGHKSVSWYQQVLGQGPQFIFQYYEKEERGRGNFPDRFSARQFPNYSSELNVNALLLGDSALYLCASSLSPGGTYEQYFGPGTRLTVT.

The rearrangement uses TRBV18 and TRBJ2-2; D not certain. Deletions cut 0 bases from V and 6 bases from J, with 8 bases between. The CDR3 extends over 14 amino acids. CDR1 and CDR2 from the germline V gene are KGHSH and LQKENI. This CDR3 is CASSPPTDSGELFF. The CDR3 bases are TGTGCCAGCTCACCACCAACAGATTCCGGGGAGCTGTTTTTT.

This chain uses TRBV7-8 with TRBJ2-1, with D maybe TRBD2 (5 bases). The V end was cut by 4 bases, the J end by 5 bases, with 12 bases between. The CDR3 has 14 amino acids. The germline CDR1 and CDR2 sequences are SGHVS and FQNEAQ. The chain's CDR3 is CASSYGGRDNEQFF. CDR3 nucleotides: TGTGCCAGCAGCTATGGAGGAAGGGACAATGAGCAGTTCTTC.

The chain combines TRBV7-8 with TRBJ2-7; possible D gene TRBD2, 5 bases. Trimming took off 5 bases at V and 3 bases at J, with 14 bases between the two ends. The CDR3 sequence is 14 residues long. CDR1 is SGHVS, CDR2 FQNEAQ, per germline. The CDR3 region has the DNA TGTGCCAGCAGCGCCACGGGAATCGACTACGAGCAGTACTTC. Translating it yields CASSATGIDYEQYF.

The chain combines TRBV9 with TRBJ2-3; TRBD2 agrees at 8 bases. V shed 0 bases, J shed 4 bases, and the junction held 10 bases outside the gene matches. The CDR3 spans 17 residues. Per germline, CDR1 SGDLS and CDR2 YYNGEE. The CDR3, as DNA: TGTGCCAGCAGCGTAGCTACAGGACTAGCATCCTCAGATACGCAGTATTTT. The encoded protein is CASSVATGLASSDTQYF.

The chain carries TRBV5-4 and TRBJ2-7, with D possibly TRBD2 on 6 matching bases. The CDR3 has 15 residues. Trimming removed 4 bases from V and 0 bases from J, with 14 bases in between. Germline lookup yields CDR1 SGHNT and CDR2 YYREEE (reference sequence). CDR3: CASSPGEAISYEQYF. In DNA form, the CDR3 reads TGTGCCAGCAGCCCTGGGGAGGCCATCTCCTACGAGCAGTACTTC.

J is TRBJ2-1 and V is TRBV6-5; no firm D call. CDR3 length: 15 amino acids. The germline CDR1 and CDR2 sequences are MNHEY and SVGAGI. V was clipped by 0 bases and J by 2 bases, with 8 bases between them. CDR3 sequence reads: CASSYSARTYNEQFF. The CDR3 bases are TGTGCCAGCAGTTACTCGGCTAGGACCTACAATGAGCAGTTCTTC.

The V and J genes are TRBV12-5 and TRBJ2-2; 9 bases are a match to TRBD2. The CDR3 is made up of 17 amino acids. Unmatched junction bases numbered 15, after V lost 6 bases and J lost 7 bases. Germline loops: CDR1 LGHNT, CDR2 FRNRAP. In nucleotides, the CDR3 is TGTGCTAGTGGGACGTGGGGTAGCGGGAGTTATATCGGGGAGCTGTTTTTT. Encoded protein: CASGTWGSGSYIGELFF. Filled out from reference TRBV12-5 and TRBJ2-2, the complete variable domain reads DARVTQTPRHKVTEMGQEVTMRCQPILGHNTVFWYRQTMMQGLELLAYFRNRAPLDDSGMPKDRFSAEMPDATLATLKIQPSEPRDSAVYFCASGTWGSGSYIGELFFGEGSRLTVL.